Each of the 21 T cell receptor beta chains below was sequenced from the same sample in a study of T-cell reconstitution after alpha-beta-depleted transplantation in children. Unique molecular identifiers were incorporated during preparation of the TCRbeta library. TCRdb called the PCR reads again in MiXCR, with one record for every CDR3 protein. The data hold hundreds of thousands of distinct CDR3 sequences, with just under 8.5% observed a single time. The input for sequencing was PBMCs, mostly from graft donor cells, taken 180 days after TCRalphabeta/CD19-depleted stem cell transplant. Receptor source: a male patient younger than 18 who had a stem cell transplant for acute lymphoblastic leukemia, so the T cells may come from the graft donor.

This clonotype has more than one count but fewer than ten. The gene calls are TRBV19 and TRBJ2-4, with D perhaps TRBD1 or TRBD2 (5 bases each). Germline V lookup: CDR1 LNHDA, CDR2 SQIVND (reference sequence). The CDR3 spans 15 residues. Trimming took 5 bases from V and 6 from J, leaving 17 bases between them. CDR3 in amino acids: CASSRDLKIRNIQYF. CDR3 DNA: TGTGCCAGTAGTCGGGACCTAAAAATTAGAAACATTCAGTACTTC. Looking up the rest from reference TRBV19 and TRBJ2-4 gives the full variable domain: DGGITQSPKYLFRKEGQNVTLSCEQNLNHDAMYWYRQDPGQGLRLIYYSQIVNDFQKGDIAEGYSVSREKKESFPLTVTSAQKNPTAFYLCASSRDLKIRNIQYFGAGTRLSVL.

This clonotype has at least ten counts. This chain uses TRBV5-1 with TRBJ2-1; the D gene is possibly TRBD2 (7 bases). The CDR3 is 15 amino acids. Trimming pared 2 bases from V and 6 bases from J, leaving 15 bases between. Germline CDR1 reads SGHRS; CDR2 reads YFSETQ. In nucleotides, the CDR3 is TGCGCCAGCAGCTTCGCATTGGGGGGGCTCAATGAGCAGTTCTTC. Protein sequence: CASSFALGGLNEQFF.

In this sample, this clonotype turned up a few times. The V and J genes are TRBV28 and TRBJ1-2; 7 bases align to TRBD1. V dropped 8 bases and J dropped 6; count of bases not matched to a gene: 3. CDR3 length equals 11 residues. Germline V gives CDR1 MDHEN, CDR2 SYDVKM. The CDR3 DNA reads TGTGCCAGCTACAGGGGAAATGGCTACACCTTC. It yields the protein CASYRGNGYTF.

The sample holds many counts of this clonotype. This chain connects TRBV4-3 to TRBJ1-6; weak D call: TRBD1 (6 bases). From germline, CDR1 is LGHNA and CDR2 YSLEER. Between the trimmed V and J ends, which lost 5 bases and 7 bases, there was a span of 15 bases. This CDR3 comprises 15 residues. CDR3 protein: CASSGAGAWNSPLHF. CDR3 in DNA: TGCGCCAGCAGCGGAGCGGGGGCTTGGAATTCACCCCTCCACTTT.

This clonotype was found many times. The chain couples TRBV11-2 to TRBJ2-1; no firm D call. The CDR3 is 15 residues long. Per the germline V gene, CDR1 is SGHAT and CDR2 is FQNNGV. Trimming shortened V by 2 bases and J by 0 bases, and 8 bases separated the two germline ends. In nucleotides, the CDR3 is TGTGCCAGCAGCTTATTCCGGGTCTCCTACAATGAGCAGTTCTTC. Its protein product is CASSLFRVSYNEQFF.

This sequence joins TRBV5-3 and TRBJ2-7; a weak D match, TRBD2 (6 bases). TRBV5-3 is filed as an ORF, its function uncertain. The CDR3 spans 15 residues. Trimming removed 8 bases at V and 1 base at J, with 19 bases between. The DNA for the CDR3 is TGTGCCAGGGGCTTGGAGGGACGGCCTTCCTACGAGCAGTACTTC. It yields the protein CARGLEGRPSYEQYF.

Many counts were recorded for this clonotype. V is TRBV6-1 and J is TRBJ2-7; TRBD2 might be the D (6 bases). The V gene's germline CDR1 is MNHNS and CDR2 SASEGT. The CDR3 spans 15 residues. V gave up 5 bases and J gave up 0 bases, with 14 bases separating them. The CDR3 spells CASSIRDGSSYEQYF. In DNA form, the CDR3 reads TGTGCCAGCAGTATCCGGGACGGGAGCTCCTACGAGCAGTACTTC.

This clonotype appeared many times. The chain joins TRBV4-1 to TRBJ2-7; 7 bases align to TRBD1. V lost 4 bases and J lost 2; bases outside the gene matches: 11. The germline gives CDR1 MGHRA, CDR2 YSYEKL. The CDR3 extends over 16 amino acids. The CDR3: CASSLQIPTGTYEQYF. In nucleotides, the CDR3 is TGCGCCAGCAGCCTTCAGATCCCGACAGGGACCTACGAGCAGTACTTC.

This clonotype was picked up many times. The rearrangement joins TRBV20-1 to TRBJ2-7; 7 bases line up with TRBD1. Germline CDR1 reads DFQATT; CDR2 reads SNEGSKA (reference sequence). V gave up 2 bases and J gave up 7 bases; unmatched junction bases: 5. The CDR3 extends over 12 amino acids. DNA for the CDR3: TGCAGTGCTAGACTCCAGGGGGAAGAGCAGTACTTC. Translated: CSARLQGEEQYF.

This clonotype was recorded many times. The chain uses TRBV5-1 and TRBJ2-2; D is uncertain. V shed 1 base and J shed 0 bases, with 10 bases lying between them. The V gene's germline CDR1 is SGHRS and CDR2 YFSETQ. The CDR3 runs 16 residues. The CDR3 loop reads CASSLSWTANTGELFF. The CDR3, as DNA: TGCGCCAGCAGCTTGAGCTGGACCGCGAACACCGGGGAGCTGTTTTTT. The whole variable domain, filled in from reference TRBV5-1 and TRBJ2-2, reads KAGVTQTPRYLIKTRGQQVTLSCSPISGHRSVSWYQQTPGQGLQFLFEYFSETQRNKGNFPGRFSGRQFSNSRSEMNVSTLELGDSALYLCASSLSWTANTGELFFGEGSRLTVL.

Many counts were recorded for this clonotype. The chain uses TRBV29-1 and TRBJ1-1, with D maybe TRBD1 (6 bases). Germline lookup yields CDR1 SQVTM and CDR2 ANQGSEA. The CDR3 runs 10 residues. The V end lost 4 bases, the J end lost 11 bases, and 11 bases lay between the germline ends. This CDR3 is CSVGDNGAFF. DNA of the CDR3: TGCAGCGTTGGGGACAACGGGGCTTTCTTT. Full variable domain (rest looked up from reference TRBV29-1 and TRBJ1-1): SAVISQKPSRDICQRGTSLTIQCQVDSQVTMMFWYRQQPGQSLTLIATANQGSEATYESGFVIDKFPISRPNLTFSTLTVSNMSPEDSSIYLCSVGDNGAFFGQGTRLTVV.

The table lists this clonotype with a few counts. This chain joins TRBV6-5 and TRBJ2-6; a weak D match, TRBD2 (7 bases). Germline CDR1 MNHEY, CDR2 SVGAGI. V lost 0 bases, J lost 13 bases, and 22 bases lay in between. The CDR3 extends over 17 amino acids. The CDR3 coding sequence is TGTGCCAGCAGTTACTCCGGGGGGCAGGGGCAAAAGAAAGTCCTGACTTTC. It specifies CASSYSGGQGQKKVLTF.

The table lists this clonotype with many counts. The rearrangement links TRBV24-1 to TRBJ2-3; 8 bases are shared with TRBD1. The CDR3 extends over 17 amino acids. The V gene end was trimmed by 0 bases and the J gene end by 0 bases; junction bases not matched to a gene: 4. Germline V gives CDR1 KGHDR, CDR2 SFDVKD. This CDR3 is CATSDLIRGLSTDTQYF. CDR3 nucleotide sequence: TGTGCCACCAGTGATTTGATCAGGGGGCTGAGCACAGATACGCAGTATTTT.

The V call is TRBV4-2, the J call TRBJ2-2; a weak D match, TRBD2 (5 bases). The V end lost 7 bases, the J end lost 1 base, and 16 bases lay between the germline ends. In germline, CDR1 is LGHNA, CDR2 YNFKEQ. The CDR3 is made up of 16 amino acids. The DNA for the CDR3 is TGTGCCAGCACCCACCGACAACGGGAGAACACCGGGGAGCTGTTTTTT. Its translation is CASTHRQRENTGELFF.

This clonotype was detected many times. CDR3 residues: CASSLAPQGAKYEQYF. The CDR3 DNA reads TGTGCCAGCAGCTTAGCACCGCAGGGGGCTAAGTACGAGCAGTACTTC. The V gene is TRBV7-8, the J gene TRBJ2-7, with 8 bases aligning to TRBD1. In germline, CDR1 is SGHVS, CDR2 FQNEAQ. The CDR3 contains 16 residues. Unmatched junction bases numbered 8, after V lost 0 bases and J lost 4 bases. Full variable domain (missing parts from reference TRBV7-8 and TRBJ2-7): GAGVSQSPRYKVAKRGQDVALRCDPISGHVSLFWYQQALGQGPEFLTYFQNEAQLDKSGLPSDRFFAERPEGSVSTLKIQRTQQEDSAVYLCASSLAPQGAKYEQYFGPGTRLTVT.

At least ten counts were recorded for this clonotype. The chain joins TRBV5-6 to TRBJ1-1, with 8 bases lining up with TRBD1. V was pared by 6 bases and J by 5 bases, with 6 bases of the junction left unmatched. Looked up from germline, CDR1 is SGHDT and CDR2 is YYEEEE. The CDR3 contains 13 residues. The CDR3 sequence is CASTQGARTEAFF. The CDR3 bases are TGTGCCAGCACCCAGGGGGCGCGGACTGAAGCTTTCTTT. Complete variable domain (other parts from reference TRBV5-6 and TRBJ1-1): DAGVTQSPTHLIKTRGQQVTLRCSPKSGHDTVSWYQQALGQGPQFIFQYYEEEERQRGNFPDRFSGHQFPNYSSELNVNALLLGDSALYLCASTQGARTEAFFGQGTRLTVV.

In its sample, this clonotype was seen a few times. J is TRBJ2-7 and V is TRBV6-5; TRBD2 aligns across 7 bases. The CDR3 sequence is 15 residues long. V dropped 0 bases and J dropped 6; count of bases not matched to a gene: 8. Germline CDR1 reads MNHEY; CDR2 reads SVGAGI. The CDR3 bases are TGTGCCAGCAGTTACTCGGGGACTACCCTCGGCGAGCAGTACTTC. Translating gives CASSYSGTTLGEQYF.

This clonotype was counted at least ten times. The rearrangement links TRBV6-5 to TRBJ2-1; 7 nucleotides line up with TRBD2. The CDR3 extends over 16 amino acids. Germline loops: CDR1 MNHEY, CDR2 SVGAGI. V lost 4 bases to trimming and J lost 4 bases; unmatched junction nucleotides: 10. CDR3 protein: CASSSDLAGVYNEQFF. The CDR3 DNA is TGTGCCAGCAGTTCCGATCTGGCGGGAGTATACAATGAGCAGTTCTTC.

This clonotype was counted ten times or more. The chain has TRBV29-1 and TRBJ2-7; TRBD1 agrees at 10 bases. The CDR3 length is 12 residues. The germline V gene encodes CDR1 SQVTM and CDR2 ANQGSEA. J lost 2 bases, V lost 7 bases, and 2 bases had no gene match. In DNA form, the CDR3 reads TGCAGCGGGGGACAGGGGACCTACGAGCAGTACTTC. Translating it yields CSGGQGTYEQYF.

In this sample, this clonotype turned up many times. The V and J genes are TRBV7-8 and TRBJ1-2; 7 bases align to TRBD1. The trim removed 1 base at V and 0 bases at J, leaving 8 bases unmatched. Germline V gene sequence: CDR1 SGHVS, CDR2 FQNEAQ. The CDR3 has 17 amino acids. The CDR3 is CASSLGRQGTSNYGYTF. The CDR3 DNA reads as TGTGCCAGCAGCTTAGGTCGACAGGGCACATCTAACTATGGCTACACCTTC.

This clonotype showed up many times. CDR3 sequence reads: CASTLLGGAGGHGYTF. For the CDR3, the DNA is TGTGCCAGCACCCTCCTTGGTGGGGCAGGGGGCCATGGCTACACCTTC. The V call is TRBV3-1, the J call TRBJ1-2; 8 bases fit TRBD1. This CDR3 spans 16 amino acids. V dropped 7 bases and J dropped 6; count of bases not matched to a gene: 16. CDR1 is LGHDT, CDR2 YNNKEL, per germline (reference sequence).